The 5 T cell receptor beta chains in this list originate from one sample, sequenced in a study of Tregs in tolerant kidney transplant recipients. Sequenced by immunoSEQ multiplex PCR; TCRdb stores in-frame clones only, minus some. Among more than 90,000 clones listed, about 90% were seen once. The specimen sequenced was CD4+ T cells from blood. Every receptor here comes from a human donor in good health.

In this sample, this clone turned up a few times. The CDR3 loop is CAIRGDSENYGYTF. In nucleotides, the CDR3 is TGTGCCATCAGGGGGGACAGCGAAAACTATGGCTACACCTTC. V usage is TRBV10-3 and J usage is TRBJ1-2, with 7 nucleotides matching TRBD1. Germline V gives CDR1 ENHRY, CDR2 SYGVKD. The CDR3 has 14 residues. Trimming removed 6 bases from V and 2 bases from J; junction bases left unmatched: 6.

V usage is TRBV15 and J usage is TRBJ1-2; D might be TRBD1 (5 bases). V was pared by 0 bases and J by 4 bases, with 21 bases between. CDR3 length: 18 amino acids. Germline V gives CDR1 LNHNV, CDR2 YYDKDF (reference sequence). CDR3 bases: TGTGCCACCAGCAGAGATCGGGACCGGGGCCGGCCCCTCTATGGCTACACCTTC. Translated: CATSRDRDRGRPLYGYTF.

The genes are TRBV5-8 and TRBJ1-5, with TRBD1 matching over 7 bases. Germline-derived CDR1 and CDR2 are SGHTS and YDEGEE. The length of the CDR3 is 14 residues. Trimming cost V 5 bases and J 3 bases; bases outside gene matches: 5. DNA of the CDR3: TGTGCCAGCAGTTCAGGGGGTTACAATCAGCCCCAGCATTTT. It yields the protein CASSSGGYNQPQHF.

The chain couples TRBV9 to TRBJ1-2; tentatively, D is TRBD1 (6 bases). Germline-derived CDR1 and CDR2 are SGDLS and YYNGEE. The V end was cut by 4 bases, the J end by 8 bases, with 15 bases between. The CDR3 sequence is 13 residues long. The CDR3 DNA follows: TGTGCCAGCAGCAAGGACAGCTTATCCGGCTACACCTTC. Its translation is CASSKDSLSGYTF.

This chain uses TRBV6-6 with TRBJ1-5; a possible D gene is TRBD1 (5 bases). Germline CDR1 and CDR2: MNHNY and SVGAGI (reference sequence). V gave up 5 bases and J gave up 4 bases, with 12 bases separating them. The CDR3 extends over 14 amino acids. The CDR3 bases are TGTGCCAGCAGTAAAACTGGGGGGAATCAGCCCCAGCATTTT. Translating it yields CASSKTGGNQPQHF.